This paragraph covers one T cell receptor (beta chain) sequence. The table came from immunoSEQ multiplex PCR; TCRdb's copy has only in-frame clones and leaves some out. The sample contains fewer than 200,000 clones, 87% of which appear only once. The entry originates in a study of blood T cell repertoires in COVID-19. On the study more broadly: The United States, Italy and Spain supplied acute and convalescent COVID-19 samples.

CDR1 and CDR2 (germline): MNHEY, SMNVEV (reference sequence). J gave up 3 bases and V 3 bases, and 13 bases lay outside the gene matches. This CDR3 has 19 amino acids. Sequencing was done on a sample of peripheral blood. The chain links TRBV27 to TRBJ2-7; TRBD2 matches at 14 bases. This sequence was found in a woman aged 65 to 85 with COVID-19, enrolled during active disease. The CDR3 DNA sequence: TGTGCCAGCAGTTTTAGAGTTGGGACTAGCGGGAGTAGGAACTACGAGCAGTACTTC. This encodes CASSFRVGTSGSRNYEQYF.